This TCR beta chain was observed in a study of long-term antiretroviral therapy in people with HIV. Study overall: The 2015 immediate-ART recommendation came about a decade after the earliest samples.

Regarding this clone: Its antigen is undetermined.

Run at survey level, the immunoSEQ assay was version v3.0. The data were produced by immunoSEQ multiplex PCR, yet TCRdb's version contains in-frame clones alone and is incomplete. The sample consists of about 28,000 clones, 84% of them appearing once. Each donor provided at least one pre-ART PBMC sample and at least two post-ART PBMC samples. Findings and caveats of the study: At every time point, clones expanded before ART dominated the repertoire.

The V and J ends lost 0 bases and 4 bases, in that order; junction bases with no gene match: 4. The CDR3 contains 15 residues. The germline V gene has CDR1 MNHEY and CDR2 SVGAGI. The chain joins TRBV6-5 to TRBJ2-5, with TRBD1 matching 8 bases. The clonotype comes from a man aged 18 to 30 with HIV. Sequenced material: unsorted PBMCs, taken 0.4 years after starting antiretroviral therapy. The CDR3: CASSYSGTGGETQYF. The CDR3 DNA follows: TGTGCCAGCAGTTACTCGGGTACAGGGGGAGAGACCCAGTACTTC.